This T cell receptor (beta chain) was recovered during a study of T cells in Graves' hyperthyroidism and ophthalmopathy. V was trimmed by 4 bases and J by 2 bases, leaving 6 bases between them. Germline CDR1 is GTSNPN and CDR2 is SVGIG (reference sequence). The CDR3 is 11 amino acids. Amplification of TCR beta CDR3 regions used RNA as the template. With the HTBI primer set, the TCR CDR3 went through a first round of RT-PCR. MiXCR was run by TCRdb on the multiplex PCR reads, yielding one entry per CDR3 protein. The profile covers hundreds of thousands of distinct CDR3 sequences, with over 15% appearing a single time and around 18% taken by the ten largest. Diagnosis of hyperthyroidism was new in patients aged 18 to 65, and its duration was under 2 months. Together with thyroid ultrasound, orbital computed tomography, serum thyroxine and TRAb, clinical symptoms were used for diagnoses.

This receptor was obtained from a young woman with Graves' hyperthyroidism. The sequencing input was blood. J is TRBJ2-7 and V is TRBV30; D gene unclear. CDR3: CAWNEAYEQYF. The DNA for the CDR3 is TGTGCCTGGAATGAAGCCTACGAGCAGTACTTC.